The source of this T cell receptor (beta chain) is a study of PD-1 blockade in classical Hodgkin lymphoma. V dropped 5 bases and J dropped 4 bases, with 8 bases sitting between them. The CDR3 is 12 residues long. Germline-derived CDR1 and CDR2 are PRHDT and FYEKMQ (reference sequence). TCRdb keeps only in-frame clones here, not all; method: immunoSEQ multiplex PCR. This sample has roughly 25,000 clones, with nearly 80% found just once. With respect to this clone: What it binds is not known.

Patients all relapsed after autologous stem cell transplantation, and there was variation in brentuximab vedotin exposure. General study results and limits: Partial responders and progressors had significantly lower baseline TCR diversity.

This chain uses TRBV13 with TRBJ1-2; D not certain. The source material was peripheral blood mononuclear cells (PBMCs), sampled at baseline. This TCR derives from a human donor with classical Hodgkin lymphoma. Written as DNA, the CDR3 is TGTGCCAGCAGCGTCGGGGTCTATGGCTACACCTTC. This translates into CASSVGVYGYTF. Based on the CDR3 plus reference TRBV13 and TRBJ1-2, the full variable domain is AAGVIQSPRHLIKEKRETATLKCYPIPRHDTVYWYQQGPGQDPQFLISFYEKMQSDKGSIPDRFSAQQFSDYHSELNMSSLELGDSALYFCASSVGVYGYTFGSGTRLTVV.